A selection of T cell receptor beta chains follows, all from one sample in a study of CD8 T cells in Susac syndrome. From the immunoSEQ multiplex PCR reads, TCRdb called clonotypes with MiXCR, one entry per CDR3 protein. The sample consists of approximately 270,000 distinct CDR3 sequences, 93% of them appearing once. The sequencing input was CD4+ T cells from PBMCs. Receptors were obtained from a human donor with multiple sclerosis. Each CDR3 is given with its conserved first and last residue.

TRBJ1-6 | TRBV5-1 | CASSLTGPNSPLHF
TRBJ2-3 | TRBV15 | CATSRDPGADTQYF
TRBJ2-3 | TRBV6-5 | CASSTGGPDTQYF
TRBJ2-2 | TRBV5-1 | CASSWLGQGRTGELFF
TRBJ2-2 | TRBV28 | CASRTDRGITGELFF
TRBJ2-5 | TRBV12-3/TRBV12-4 | CASSTRVSETQYF
TRBJ2-7 | TRBV18 | CASSPQPTYEQYF
TRBJ2-4 | TRBV5-1 | CASSQVGGGNIQYF
TRBJ1-6 | TRBV10-2 | CAITGARNSPLHF
TRBJ2-2 | TRBV12-3/TRBV12-4 | CASSRGGTSGWELFF
TRBJ2-7 | TRBV9 | CASSVGDYEQYF
TRBJ1-1 | TRBV24-1 | CATRTSQGVGTEAFF
TRBJ1-4 | TRBV2 | CASSEAGRLEWEKLFF
TRBJ1-2 | TRBV11-1 | CASSLDPGQQDRPYGYTF
TRBJ1-1 | TRBV30 | CAWALQGHTEAFF
TRBJ1-1 | TRBV3-1 | CASSQDQGGNTEAFF
TRBJ2-3 | TRBV4-1 | CASSQDYGEGADTQYF
TRBJ2-3 | TRBV27 | CASSYTGGLRNTQYF
TRBJ1-1 | TRBV27 | CASTATGSTEAFF
TRBJ1-1 | TRBV6-6 | CASSDAGQLNTEAFF
TRBJ2-2 | TRBV28 | CASTEDGELFF
TRBJ2-4 | TRBV15 | CATSREFTQGAGKNIQYF
TRBJ2-1 | TRBV6-1 | CASIPGVNYNEQFF
TRBJ1-1 | TRBV7-3 | CASSEGANTEAFF
TRBJ1-6 | TRBV7-9 | CASRSGTGGNSPLHF
TRBJ2-2 | TRBV5-4 | CASSFGEAVTGELFF
TRBJ1-2 | TRBV7-2 | CASRTAGTGRSGYTF
TRBJ2-2 | TRBV11-3 | CASSSLRTGELFF
TRBJ2-5 | TRBV3-1 | CASSQGPGREETQYF
TRBJ1-1 | TRBV7-3 | CASSLYRGDTEAFF
TRBJ1-2 | TRBV29-1 | CSVGTVYGGYTF
TRBJ1-2 | TRBV7-9 | CASTPWVRDGPNYGYTF
TRBJ1-6 | TRBV9 | CASSVEGGLNSPLHF
TRBJ2-2 | TRBV20-1 | CSATQPKNTGELFF
TRBJ2-3 | TRBV19 | CASSGLAGGTDTQYF
TRBJ2-3 | TRBV2 | CASSARMGDTQYF
TRBJ2-1 | TRBV27 | CASSFRLVRQDQHNEQFF
TRBJ1-1 | TRBV27 | CASSPGQGKNTEAFF
TRBJ2-5 | TRBV30 | CASSLGLHETQYF
TRBJ1-1 | TRBV12-3/TRBV12-4 | CASSRGGQVNTEAFF
TRBJ2-3 | TRBV19 | CASSSLRTEVGDTQYF
TRBJ1-5 | TRBV28 | CASSFSGQGHRPQHF
TRBJ2-1 | TRBV23-1 | CASSHPRRGGTTMGQFF
TRBJ2-5 | TRBV19 | CASRTIGTGPQETQYF
TRBJ1-1 | TRBV7-9 | CASSPRTGEAFF
TRBJ2-2 | TRBV6-4 | CASKPSGNTGELFF
TRBJ2-3 | TRBV5-1 | CASSPKRSLTDTQYF
TRBJ2-3 | TRBV20-1 | CSALTTDTQYF
TRBJ1-1 | TRBV5-1 | CASSLEAGQNTEAFF
TRBJ1-1 | TRBV6-5 | CASSPLVGGAFF
TRBJ1-5 | TRBV18 | CASSPGQNNQPQHF
TRBJ2-3 | TRBV20-1 | CSARIAGSTDTQYF
TRBJ1-1 | TRBV20-1 | CSASGGTEAFF
TRBJ2-3 | TRBV20-1 | CSAREPGTDTQYF